The 25 T cell receptor beta chains given below trace back to one sample, sequenced in a study of control samples from healthy donors and cancer patients. The method was immunoSEQ multiplex PCR; TCRdb's version includes in-frame clones alone and lacks a portion of them. Among about 150,000 clones listed, around 90% were seen once. The sequencing input was blood. The receptors originated from a woman aged 30 to 39 in good health.

The chain links TRBV7-9 to TRBJ1-1; D is ambiguous. This CDR3 is 13 amino acids long. Trimming removed 5 bases at V and 4 bases at J, with 11 bases between. The V gene's germline CDR1 is SEHNR and CDR2 FQNEAQ (reference sequence). The CDR3 DNA follows: TGTGCCAGCAGCGCAGGTTATGTCACTGAAGCTTTCTTT. This codes for CASSAGYVTEAFF.

The genes are TRBV10-2 and TRBJ2-7; 8 nucleotides match TRBD1. With V trimmed by 9 bases and J by 3 bases, 13 bases remained unmatched. The CDR3 totals 15 residues. The germline CDR1 and CDR2 sequences are WSHSY and SAAADI. CDR3 protein: CASRVGTGAVYEQYF. The CDR3 DNA reads TGCGCCAGTCGCGTAGGGACAGGCGCCGTCTACGAGCAGTACTTC.

Notes on this clone: Germline is not matched at one junction end, which may reflect a read error. This sequence joins TRBV4-3 and TRBJ2-1, with 14 positions matching TRBD2. This CDR3 region has 14 residues. CDR1 is LGHNA, CDR2 YSLEER, per germline. CDR3 amino acids: CASSQDRGTSGRLF. The CDR3 region has the DNA TGCGCCAGCAGCCAAGATCGGGGGACTAGCGGGAGACTCTTC.

Points on this clone: Additional DNA sequences in this sample encode the identical CDR3. The rearrangement uses TRBV4-2 and TRBJ2-7; D is undetermined. Germline V lookup: CDR1 LGHNA, CDR2 YNFKEQ. V was trimmed by 0 bases and J by 7 bases, leaving 4 bases between them. The CDR3 covers 11 residues. This CDR3 reads CASSQDSEQYF. The CDR3 DNA is TGTGCCAGCAGCCAAGATTCTGAGCAGTACTTC.

The rearrangement links TRBV11-1 to TRBJ2-7; no clear D gene. The CDR3 is made up of 14 amino acids. With 3 bases removed from V and 3 bases from J, the gap between germline ends came to 12 bases. CDR1 SGHAT and CDR2 FQDESV come from the germline V gene (reference sequence). CDR3 sequence (DNA): TGTGCCAGCAGCTTGGGCACTGAATTCTACGAGCAGTACTTC. The encoded protein is CASSLGTEFYEQYF.

This chain links TRBV6-6 with TRBJ2-2; D gene uncertain. The CDR3 has 12 residues. V lost 3 bases, J lost 9 bases, and 8 bases lay in between. Germline-derived CDR1 and CDR2 are MNHNY and SVGAGI (reference sequence). Written as DNA, the CDR3 is TGTGCCAGCAGTTATCTCCCCCGGGAGCTGTTTTTT. Encoded protein: CASSYLPRELFF.

The chain employs TRBV5-4 and TRBJ2-3; 10 bases line up with TRBD1. This CDR3 spans 15 amino acids. Germline V lookup: CDR1 SGHNT, CDR2 YYREEE (reference sequence). J gave up 3 bases and V 3 bases, and 4 bases lay outside the gene matches. CDR3 region: CASSSRTGGTDTQYF. For the CDR3, the DNA is TGTGCCAGCAGCTCGCGGACAGGGGGGACAGATACGCAGTATTTT.

CDR3 nucleotides: TGTGCTAGTGCTCCCTCGACAGGGGACTACAATGAGCAGTTCTTC. This encodes CASAPSTGDYNEQFF. V is TRBV12-5 and J is TRBJ2-1; 8 positions agree with TRBD1. V shed 7 bases, J shed 3 bases, and the junction held 8 bases outside the gene matches. Germline V gene lookup returns CDR1 LGHNT and CDR2 FRNRAP. CDR3 length equals 15 residues.

The genes are TRBV6-6 and TRBJ2-1, with TRBD2 matching over 11 bases. Trimming took 8 bases from V and 4 from J; bases not matched to a gene: 4. The length of the CDR3 is 14 residues. Germline V lookup: CDR1 MNHNY, CDR2 SVGAGI (reference sequence). CDR3 nucleotide sequence: TGTGCCAGCTTCGGGACTAGCGGTTACAATGAGCAGTTCTTC. It specifies CASFGTSGYNEQFF.

V usage is TRBV7-9 and J usage is TRBJ2-7; 8 bases are a match to TRBD1. V lost 4 bases and J lost 2; bases outside the gene matches: 7. CDR1 and CDR2 from the germline V gene are SEHNR and FQNEAQ (reference sequence). The CDR3 extends over 15 amino acids. The CDR3 is CASSSPGQVTYEQYF. CDR3 nucleotide sequence: TGTGCCAGCAGCTCCCCGGGACAGGTCACCTACGAGCAGTACTTC. Filled out from reference TRBV7-9 and TRBJ2-7, the complete variable domain reads DTGVSQNPRHKITKRGQNVTFRCDPISEHNRLYWYRQTLGQGPEFLTYFQNEAQLEKSRLLSDRFSAERPKGSFSTLEIQRTEQGDSAMYLCASSSPGQVTYEQYFGPGTRLTVT.

Only one count was recorded for this clone. The chain has TRBV7-3 and TRBJ2-5; the D call may be TRBD1 or TRBD2 (5 bases each). The CDR3 extends over 13 amino acids. Germline assignment: CDR1 SGHTA and CDR2 FQGTGA. V dropped 5 bases and J dropped 1 base, with 8 bases sitting between them. The CDR3 reads CASSAGTQETQYF. Here the CDR3 DNA reads TGTGCCAGCAGCGCCGGGACCCAAGAGACCCAGTACTTC.

The chain joins TRBV5-5 to TRBJ2-1; D possibly uses TRBD1 or TRBD2 (7 bases each). Deletions cut 4 bases from V and 10 bases from J, with 15 bases between. The CDR3 sequence is 13 residues long. Germline assignment: CDR1 SGHKS and CDR2 YYEKEE (reference sequence). CDR3 nucleotide sequence: TGTGCCAGCAGCACGCAGGGGGGAGGGGAGCAGTTCTTC. Its translation: CASSTQGGGEQFF.

The chain employs TRBV9 and TRBJ2-1; D uncertain. V was clipped by 0 bases and J by 7 bases, with 14 bases between them. CDR1 is SGDLS, CDR2 YYNGEE, per germline. The CDR3 contains 15 residues. CDR3 loop: CASSVDRVLGNEQFF. Written as DNA, the CDR3 is TGTGCCAGCAGCGTAGATCGAGTTTTGGGGAATGAGCAGTTCTTC.

This chain links TRBV3-1 (or the pseudogene TRBV3-2) with TRBJ1-5, with 10 nucleotides matching TRBD1. With V trimmed by 0 bases and J by 2 bases, 10 bases remained unmatched. The CDR3 has 19 amino acids. Germline V CDR1 and CDR2: LGHDT, YNNKEL (reference sequence). The CDR3 spells CASSQEETGGTLGNQPQHF. In DNA, the CDR3 is TGTGCCAGCAGCCAAGAGGAGACAGGGGGCACATTAGGCAATCAGCCCCAGCATTTT.

The chain carries TRBV19 and TRBJ1-2; D perhaps matches TRBD1 (6 bases). V was shortened by 5 bases and J by 5 bases, with 9 bases between the two germline ends. The CDR3 has 12 residues. CDR1 LNHDA and CDR2 SQIVND come from the germline V gene (reference sequence). The CDR3 spells CASSVQGYGYTF. CDR3 DNA: TGTGCCAGTAGTGTTCAGGGGTATGGCTACACCTTC.

The V and J genes are TRBV9 and TRBJ2-4; TRBD2 is a possible D gene (6 bases). Looked up from germline, CDR1 is SGDLS and CDR2 is YYNGEE. V lost 0 bases and J lost 7, with 14 bases in between. The CDR3 consists of 15 residues. CDR3 amino acids: CASSVEGRRPNIQYF. The CDR3 DNA follows: TGTGCCAGCAGCGTAGAAGGGAGGAGGCCCAACATTCAGTACTTC.

The chain has TRBV28 and TRBJ2-7, with D possibly matching TRBD2 (5 bases). CDR1 and CDR2 (germline): MDHEN, SYDVKM. Trimming took off 0 bases at V and 0 bases at J, with 6 bases between the two ends. The CDR3 extends over 14 amino acids. The CDR3 loop is CASSLWGSSYEQYF. The CDR3, as DNA: TGTGCCAGCAGTTTATGGGGGAGCTCCTACGAGCAGTACTTC. Variable domain in full (rest from reference TRBV28 and TRBJ2-7): DVKVTQSSRYLVKRTGEKVFLECVQDMDHENMFWYRQDPGLGLRLIYFSYDVKMKEKGDIPEGYSVSREKKERFSLILESASTNQTSMYLCASSLWGSSYEQYFGPGTRLTVT.

The rearrangement uses TRBV4-1 and TRBJ2-1; perhaps TRBD2 as D (7 bases). CDR1 and CDR2 from the germline V gene are MGHRA and YSYEKL. This CDR3 has 16 residues. Trimming stripped 3 bases from V and 4 bases from J, with 16 bases between. CDR3 region: CASSHSRGGGYNEQFF. In DNA, the CDR3 is TGCGCCAGCAGCCACTCCAGGGGAGGGGGATACAATGAGCAGTTCTTC.

The CDR3 DNA follows: TGTGCCAGCAGCTTATATCCCGAGGGCTACACCTTC. It is translated as CASSLYPEGYTF. The rearrangement uses TRBV7-2 and TRBJ1-2; D call uncertain. The germline gives CDR1 SGHTA, CDR2 FQGNSA. This CDR3 has 12 amino acids. V was clipped by 2 bases and J by 8 bases, with 9 bases between them.

As concerns this clone: Other DNA sequences in this specimen translate into the identical CDR3. The chain carries TRBV27 and TRBJ2-5, with a tentative D call TRBD2 (6 bases). The CDR3 is 16 amino acids. CDR1 is MNHEY and CDR2 is SMNVEV in the germline V gene (reference sequence). Deletions cut 2 bases from V and 1 base from J, with 14 bases between. CDR3 nucleotide sequence: TGTGCCAGCAGTTTAGGAGGGGTCGGTACCCAAGAGACCCAGTACTTC. It translates to CASSLGGVGTQETQYF.

V and J are TRBV19 and TRBJ2-1, with D perhaps being TRBD1 or TRBD2 (5 bases each). This CDR3 region has 15 residues. Germline CDR1 is LNHDA and CDR2 is SQIVND (reference sequence). With 3 bases removed from V and 5 bases from J, the gap between germline ends came to 14 bases. CDR3 in DNA: TGTGCCAGTAGTATTGGACTGGGGACCAACAATGAGCAGTTCTTC. Its protein product is CASSIGLGTNNEQFF.

The V and J genes are TRBV19 and TRBJ2-1; possibly TRBD2 for D (5 bases). Germline-derived CDR1 and CDR2 are LNHDA and SQIVND (reference sequence). The CDR3 spans 13 residues. Trimming took off 4 bases at V and 9 bases at J, with 13 bases between the two ends. CDR3 coding DNA: TGTGCCAGTAGTAATGGACTTCAAATTGAGCAGTTCTTC. Its translation is CASSNGLQIEQFF.

The rearrangement joins TRBV18 to TRBJ2-7; D possibly corresponds to TRBD1 (6 bases). This CDR3 has 13 amino acids. Trimming pared 4 bases from V and 6 bases from J, leaving 13 bases between. Germline V gives CDR1 KGHSH, CDR2 LQKENI. CDR3 in DNA: TGTGCCAGCTCACAGGGTACAGGGACCGAGCAGTACTTC. Translating gives CASSQGTGTEQYF.

V gene TRBV3-1 (or the pseudogene TRBV3-2) combines with J gene TRBJ2-7; a weak D match, TRBD1 (6 bases). This CDR3 contains 15 residues. The V and J ends lost 0 bases and 4 bases respectively, with 13 bases between them. CDR1 and CDR2 from the germline V gene are LGHDT and YNNKEL (reference sequence). CDR3 DNA: TGTGCCAGCAGCCAAGAAGGCAGGGGAAATTACGAGCAGTACTTC. Amino acids: CASSQEGRGNYEQYF.

The chain links TRBV7-9 to TRBJ2-5; D is unclear. Germline CDR1 reads SEHNR; CDR2 reads FQNEAQ (reference sequence). Trimming removed 5 bases at V and 0 bases at J, with 13 bases between. The CDR3 has 15 amino acids. CDR3 nucleotides: TGTGCCAGCAGCCCCCAGGTCGCTAACCAAGAGACCCAGTACTTC. Translating gives CASSPQVANQETQYF.